The 25 T cell receptor beta chains presented below share a single source sample, sequenced in a study of shared clonotypes between healthy human individuals. Libraries were prepared by immunoSEQ multiplex PCR; TCRdb keeps only in-frame clonotypes and omits some of them. The table records under 1,100,000 clones, around three quarters of them present only once. The source material was memory CD4+ T cells from PBMCs. Regarding subset: CD45RA-negative fraction. These receptors all come from a man younger than 35 in good health. Some clones in this sample may be carry-over from other donors' samples.

As concerns this clone: Other DNA sequences of this sample code for an identical CDR3. V and J are TRBV18 and TRBJ1-5; no clear D. This CDR3 is 13 amino acids long. Germline CDR1 KGHSH, CDR2 LQKENI. V lost 6 bases and J lost 1, with 7 bases in between. CDR3 DNA: TGTGCCAGCTCTTCTGGCAGCAATCAGCCCCAGCATTTT. It translates to CASSSGSNQPQHF. The whole variable domain, filled in from reference TRBV18 and TRBJ1-5, reads NAGVMQNPRHLVRRRGQEARLRCSPMKGHSHVYWYRQLPEEGLKFMVYLQKENIIDESGMPKERFSAEFPKEGPSILRIQQVVRGDSAAYFCASSSGSNQPQHFGDGTRLSIL.

The chain links TRBV5-5 to TRBJ2-2; D is unresolved. V lost 4 bases, J lost 4 bases, and 8 bases lay in between. Germline V gene sequence: CDR1 SGHKS, CDR2 YYEKEE (reference sequence). CDR3 size: 13 residues. The CDR3 loop reads CASSLSGTGELFF. CDR3 bases: TGTGCCAGCAGCCTTTCCGGCACCGGGGAGCTGTTTTTT.

The chain recombines TRBV5-1 with TRBJ2-2; D remains unclear. Germline CDR1 SGHRS, CDR2 YFSETQ. This CDR3 contains 14 residues. Trimming removed 0 bases at V and 4 bases at J, with 7 bases between. CDR3 in amino acids: CASSLAQSTGELFF. The DNA for the CDR3 is TGCGCCAGCAGCTTGGCACAGAGCACCGGGGAGCTGTTTTTT.

The chain carries TRBV15 and TRBJ2-5, with 8 bases matching TRBD1. The CDR3 loop spans 13 amino acids. V was clipped by 5 bases and J by 7 bases; unmatched bases: 6. The V gene's germline CDR1 is LNHNV and CDR2 YYDKDF (reference sequence). The CDR3 here is CATSLDRAGTQYF. CDR3 in DNA: TGTGCCACCAGCCTGGACAGGGCCGGGACCCAGTACTTC.

In regard to this clone: In the same sample, other DNA sequences code for this CDR3. The V call is TRBV18, the J call TRBJ2-7; 11 bases are shared with TRBD2. J lost 3 bases, V lost 4 bases, and 5 bases had no gene match. Germline V gene sequence: CDR1 KGHSH, CDR2 LQKENI. This CDR3 region has 15 residues. CDR3 bases: TGTGCCAGCTCACAAGGGACTAGCGGTCTCTACGAGCAGTACTTC. This gives the protein CASSQGTSGLYEQYF.

This chain uses TRBV29-1 with TRBJ1-3; D is unclear. V lost 4 bases to trimming and J lost 2 bases, with 9 bases between them. Germline CDR1 is SQVTM and CDR2 is ANQGSEA. This CDR3 comprises 13 residues. CDR3 amino acids: CSVVVSTGNTIYF. The CDR3 DNA reads TGCAGCGTTGTAGTCAGCACTGGAAACACCATATATTTT.

This chain links TRBV5-1 with TRBJ1-1; D call uncertain. CDR3 length: 13 residues. Trimming pared 4 bases from V and 2 bases from J, leaving 9 bases between. Germline CDR1 and CDR2: SGHRS and YFSETQ. The DNA for the CDR3 is TGCGCCAGCAGCGAAATCCCCAACACTGAAGCTTTCTTT. It translates to CASSEIPNTEAFF.

This rearrangement joins TRBV10-3 to TRBJ2-1, with D possibly being TRBD1 or TRBD2 (5 bases each). V was clipped by 1 base and J by 1 base, with 8 bases between them. CDR1 is ENHRY and CDR2 is SYGVKD in the germline V gene. This CDR3 spans 15 amino acids. This chain's CDR3 is CAISELGESYNEQFF. The CDR3 DNA sequence: TGTGCCATCAGTGAGTTGGGGGAATCCTACAATGAGCAGTTCTTC.

As for this clone: A far larger clone is only one base removed, so a read error is likely. The same CDR3 can be traced to other DNA sequences in this sample. Here the CDR3 DNA reads TGTGCCAGCAGCCTAGACACAGATACGCAGTATTTT. This codes for CASSLDTDTQYF. The V gene is TRBV7-2, the J gene TRBJ2-3, with D unclear. V dropped 5 bases and J dropped 2 bases, with 5 bases sitting between them. This CDR3 comprises 12 residues. In germline, CDR1 is SGHTA, CDR2 FQGNSA.

The J gene is TRBJ1-3, the V gene TRBV13; D is perhaps TRBD1 (5 bases). Germline V gives CDR1 PRHDT, CDR2 FYEKMQ (reference sequence). V was cut by 0 bases and J by 3 bases, with 15 bases left in between. The CDR3 is 17 amino acids. This CDR3 reads CASSLGLRQSSGNTIYF. The CDR3 bases are TGTGCCAGCAGCTTAGGCCTGCGACAGAGTAGTGGAAACACCATATATTTT.

The chain has TRBV7-3 and TRBJ2-3; no reliable D call. Trimming took off 5 bases at V and 1 base at J, with 10 bases between the two ends. CDR1 is SGHTA, CDR2 FQGTGA, per germline. CDR3 length equals 14 residues. The CDR3 is CASSPHHGTDTQYF. Here the CDR3 DNA reads TGTGCCAGCAGCCCCCATCACGGCACAGATACGCAGTATTTT.

This chain connects TRBV28 to TRBJ2-5, with 9 bases aligning to TRBD1. This CDR3 comprises 16 residues. The germline CDR1 and CDR2 sequences are MDHEN and SYDVKM. V dropped 5 bases and J dropped 5; count of bases not matched to a gene: 12. The CDR3 bases are TGTGCCAGCAGTCCGAAACAGGGGGCTCGGGTGGAGACCCAGTACTTC. It yields the protein CASSPKQGARVETQYF.

This clone is a singleton in its sample. J is TRBJ1-5 and V is TRBV28; the match to TRBD1 covers 10 bases. Trimming took 4 bases from V and 6 from J; bases not matched to a gene: 12. This CDR3 comprises 17 residues. Germline CDR1 reads MDHEN; CDR2 reads SYDVKM. The CDR3 DNA sequence: TGTGCCAGCAGTTCCGGGACAGGGGTCACGAAGGGTCAGCCCCAGCATTTT. Encoded protein: CASSSGTGVTKGQPQHF.

This sequence joins TRBV30 and TRBJ1-2; no reliable D call. Germline CDR1 is GTSNPN and CDR2 is SVGIG (reference sequence). Trimming removed 0 bases from V and 8 bases from J, with 19 bases in between. The CDR3 is 15 residues long. This chain's CDR3 is CAWSVRSGSPGGYTF. The CDR3 DNA sequence: TGTGCCTGGAGTGTACGATCAGGTTCTCCGGGGGGCTACACCTTC.

The V call is TRBV18, the J call TRBJ1-1; 8 bases are a match to TRBD1. The length of the CDR3 is 14 residues. The V gene end was trimmed by 2 bases and the J gene end by 3 bases; junction bases not matched to a gene: 2. Germline V gene data show CDR1 as KGHSH and CDR2 as LQKENI. The CDR3 coding sequence is TGTGCCAGCTCACCAAACAGGGGGGACACTGAAGCTTTCTTT. Its translation is CASSPNRGDTEAFF.

This clone was picked up a small number of times. The chain recombines TRBV9 with TRBJ2-2; 10 nucleotides line up with TRBD2. V lost 4 bases and J lost 9; bases outside the gene matches: 6. The CDR3 spans 14 residues. In germline, CDR1 is SGDLS, CDR2 YYNGEE. CDR3 sequence: CASSSGTSARELFF. CDR3 DNA sequence: TGTGCCAGCAGCTCGGGGACTAGCGCCCGGGAGCTGTTTTTT.

The chain carries TRBV10-2 and TRBJ1-2, with a possible D match to TRBD1 (5 bases). This CDR3 spans 12 amino acids. CDR1 and CDR2 (germline): WSHSY, SAAADI. V was trimmed by 3 bases and J by 4 bases, leaving 6 bases between them. The CDR3 here is CASSEGTYGYTF. The CDR3 DNA is TGCGCCAGCAGTGAAGGGACCTATGGCTACACCTTC.

The chain carries TRBV5-6 and TRBJ2-2, with unresolved D. The germline V and J ends were trimmed by 0 bases and 8 bases, with 11 bases remaining between them. Germline lookup yields CDR1 SGHDT and CDR2 YYEEEE. This CDR3 has 14 residues. The DNA for the CDR3 is TGTGCCAGCAGCTTGGAGCCTGGCCAGGGGGAGCTGTTTTTT. It translates to CASSLEPGQGELFF.

The chain has TRBV5-1 and TRBJ2-1; D remains unclear. This CDR3 has 14 amino acids. Germline assignment: CDR1 SGHRS and CDR2 YFSETQ. Trimming cost V 2 bases and J 10 bases, with 16 bases left between them. The DNA of the CDR3 is TGCGCCAGCAGCTTAGGCGACGGAGATAGGGAGCAGTTCTTC. Translated, it gives CASSLGDGDREQFF. Full variable domain (remainder filled in from reference TRBV5-1 and TRBJ2-1): KAGVTQTPRYLIKTRGQQVTLSCSPISGHRSVSWYQQTPGQGLQFLFEYFSETQRNKGNFPGRFSGRQFSNSRSEMNVSTLELGDSALYLCASSLGDGDREQFFGPGTRLTVL.

The CDR3 is CASTFAGASYEQYF. DNA for the CDR3: TGTGCCAGCACCTTTGCTGGAGCCAGCTACGAGCAGTACTTC. The chain is built from TRBV7-9 and TRBJ2-7; D gene unclear. V dropped 7 bases and J dropped 3 bases, with 16 bases sitting between them. CDR3 length equals 14 residues. The germline V gene encodes CDR1 SEHNR and CDR2 FQNEAQ (reference sequence).

The CDR3 here is CASSLVWTVGNTGELFF. The CDR3 DNA is TGTGCCAGCAGCTTGGTCTGGACAGTAGGGAACACCGGGGAGCTGTTTTTT. The chain employs TRBV11-2 and TRBJ2-2; possible D gene TRBD1, 6 bases. Germline CDR1 is SGHAT and CDR2 is FQNNGV. V lost 3 bases to trimming and J lost 1 base, with 15 bases between them. The CDR3 extends over 17 amino acids.

This chain connects TRBV2 to TRBJ2-1, with D maybe TRBD1 (6 bases). Trimming pared 5 bases from V and 6 bases from J, leaving 17 bases between. The CDR3 totals 15 residues. Germline lookup yields CDR1 SNHLY and CDR2 FYNNEI. CDR3 nucleotides: TGTGCCAGCAGTTCGGACAGTCTGGGGAGCAATGAGCAGTTCTTC. Protein product: CASSSDSLGSNEQFF.

In the case of this clone: A much larger clone differs by one base, so this may be a read error. Other DNA sequences within the sample encode an identical CDR3. The CDR3 reads CASSPGLAGGRETQYF. Written as DNA, the CDR3 is TGTGCCAGCAGTCCGGGATTAGCGGGAGGACGGGAGACCCAGTACTTC. The chain joins TRBV2 to TRBJ2-5, with 10 positions matching TRBD2. Germline loops: CDR1 SNHLY, CDR2 FYNNEI. The V gene end was trimmed by 5 bases and the J gene end by 5 bases; junction bases not matched to a gene: 11. The CDR3 length is 16 residues.

This chain joins TRBV19 and TRBJ1-3; D remains unclear. Between the trimmed V and J ends, which lost 6 bases and 3 bases, there was a span of 6 bases. The CDR3 spans 12 residues. Per germline, CDR1 LNHDA and CDR2 SQIVND (reference sequence). CDR3 sequence (DNA): TGTGCCAGTAGCGAACGTGGAAACACCATATATTTT. Its translation: CASSERGNTIYF.

In this sample, this clone turned up many times. The chain links TRBV5-4 to TRBJ1-1; no reliable D call. V lost 4 bases, J lost 4 bases, and 11 bases lay in between. Germline loops: CDR1 SGHNT, CDR2 YYREEE (reference sequence). The CDR3 runs 13 residues. The CDR3 DNA is TGTGCCAGCAGCGGTAGTCCGTCCACTGAAGCTTTCTTT. It encodes CASSGSPSTEAFF.